The clone carrying this T cell receptor beta chain occurred once. Antigen unknown. This record belongs to a study of a mutant IDH1 vaccine in newly diagnosed glioma. Study as a whole: The first vaccination came 4-6 weeks after radiotherapy alone, or with temozolomide cycles. General observations from the study: Alterations occurring in top peripheral T cell clonotypes seemed unrelated to pseudoprogression.

The data were produced by immunoSEQ multiplex PCR, yet TCRdb's version contains in-frame clones alone and is incomplete. The sample has approximately 67,000 clones, around 82% seen once. The time point is: week 23, last vaccination. Doses consisted of 300 ug of mutant IDH1 20-mer peptide each, paired with topical imiquimod. Tumors from donors were new WHO grade 3 or 4 IDH1-mutant astrocytomas with ATRX loss. Trimming pared 2 bases from V and 0 bases from J, leaving 6 bases between. There are 14 residues in the CDR3. Germline CDR1 SGHDT, CDR2 YYEEEE. The source of this sequence is a man aged 18 to 35 with glioma. Here the sequenced sample was PBMCs, taken from a glioma patient whose treatment included an IDH1 peptide vaccine. The rearrangement joins TRBV5-6 to TRBJ1-3, with TRBD1 as a possible D gene (5 bases). The CDR3 region has the DNA TGTGCCAGCAGCTTTCAGGGCTCTGGAAACACCATATATTTT. This translates into CASSFQGSGNTIYF.